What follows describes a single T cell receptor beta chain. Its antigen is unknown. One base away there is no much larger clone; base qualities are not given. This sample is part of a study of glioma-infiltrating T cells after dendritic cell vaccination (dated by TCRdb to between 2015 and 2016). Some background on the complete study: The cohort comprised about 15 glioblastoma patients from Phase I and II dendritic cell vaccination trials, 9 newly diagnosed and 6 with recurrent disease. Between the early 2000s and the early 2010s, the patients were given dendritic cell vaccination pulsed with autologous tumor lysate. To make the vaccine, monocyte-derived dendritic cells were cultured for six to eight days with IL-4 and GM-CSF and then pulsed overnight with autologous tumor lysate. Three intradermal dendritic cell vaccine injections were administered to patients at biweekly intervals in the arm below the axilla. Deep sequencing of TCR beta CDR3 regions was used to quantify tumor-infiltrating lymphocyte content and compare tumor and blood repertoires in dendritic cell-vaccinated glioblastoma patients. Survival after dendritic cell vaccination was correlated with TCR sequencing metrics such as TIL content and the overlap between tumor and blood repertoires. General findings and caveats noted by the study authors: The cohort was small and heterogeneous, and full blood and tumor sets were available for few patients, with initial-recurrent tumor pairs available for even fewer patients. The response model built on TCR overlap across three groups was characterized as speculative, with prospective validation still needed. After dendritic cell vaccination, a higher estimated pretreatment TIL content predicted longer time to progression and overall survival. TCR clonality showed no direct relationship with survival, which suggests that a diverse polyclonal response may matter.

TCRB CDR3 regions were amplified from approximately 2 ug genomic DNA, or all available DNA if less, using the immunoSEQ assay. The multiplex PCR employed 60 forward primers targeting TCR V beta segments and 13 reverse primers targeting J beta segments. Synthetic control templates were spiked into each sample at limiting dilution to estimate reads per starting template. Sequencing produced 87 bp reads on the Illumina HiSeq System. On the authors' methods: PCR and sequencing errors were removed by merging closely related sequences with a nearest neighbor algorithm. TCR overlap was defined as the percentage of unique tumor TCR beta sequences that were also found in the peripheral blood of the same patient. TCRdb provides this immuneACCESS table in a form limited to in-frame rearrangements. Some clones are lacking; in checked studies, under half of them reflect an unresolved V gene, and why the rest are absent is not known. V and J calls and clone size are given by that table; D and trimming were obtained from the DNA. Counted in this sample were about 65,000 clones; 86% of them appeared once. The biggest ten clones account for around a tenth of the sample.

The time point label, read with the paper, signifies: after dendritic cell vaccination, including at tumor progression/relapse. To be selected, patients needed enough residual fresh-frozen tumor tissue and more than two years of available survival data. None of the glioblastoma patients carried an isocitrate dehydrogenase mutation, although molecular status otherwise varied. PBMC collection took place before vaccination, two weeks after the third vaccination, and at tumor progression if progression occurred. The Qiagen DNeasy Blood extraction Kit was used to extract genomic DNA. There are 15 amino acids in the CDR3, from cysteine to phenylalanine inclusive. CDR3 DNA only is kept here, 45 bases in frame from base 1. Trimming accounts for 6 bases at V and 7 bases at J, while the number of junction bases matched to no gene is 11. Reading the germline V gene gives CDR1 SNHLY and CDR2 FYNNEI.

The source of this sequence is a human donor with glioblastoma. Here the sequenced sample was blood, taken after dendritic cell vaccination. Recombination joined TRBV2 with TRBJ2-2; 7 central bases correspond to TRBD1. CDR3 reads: CASRLTGTKGGELFF. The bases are TGTGCCAGCAGACTGACAGGGACGAAGGGCGGGGAGCTGTTTTTT.